This T cell receptor beta chain appears in the sequencing data of a study of cytomegalovirus exposure and HLA in healthy donors. Study-wide points: Previously analyzed data showed that most TCR beta V segments were productive at a frequency of about 87% or about 30%. Specific recognition of CMV antigens was confirmed in vitro for three chains (all CMV-associated). Most subjects' HLA-A and HLA-B alleles were reportedly predicted from TCR beta sequences.

Amplification used 60 Vbeta primers and 13 Jbeta primers. Data came from immunoSEQ multiplex PCR; TCRdb stores just in-frame clones and leaves some out. The table has about 140,000 clones, approximately 9% seen once. Only a few counts were recorded for this clone. Its antigen is still unknown. Among the donors, all were healthy bone marrow donors. Germline-derived CDR1 and CDR2 are SGHTA and FQGNSA. CDR3 length: 17 amino acids. The V gene end was trimmed by 4 bases and the J gene end by 5 bases; junction bases not matched to a gene: 8. The sequencing input was PBMCs. The chain uses TRBV7-2 and TRBJ2-1, with 13 bases fitting TRBD2. The TCR originated in a male donor in good health and CMV-seronegative. The CDR3 nucleotides are TGTGCCAGCAGCTCCCTTCCCGGGACTAGCGGGAACAATGAGCAGTTCTTC. It yields the protein CASSSLPGTSGNNEQFF.